This TCR beta chain was sequenced during a study of blood T cell repertoires in COVID-19. Study summary: Donors in the United States, Italy and Spain gave samples during acute or convalescent COVID-19. Sample material is recorded as cDNA or gDNA derived from T cells, B-cell-depleted T cells, or PBMCs.

The CDR3 is 14 residues long. V dropped 4 bases and J dropped 6; count of bases not matched to a gene: 5. The germline V gene has CDR1 SGHTA and CDR2 FQGNSA. This clone appeared a few times. Authors' data handling: Researchers report that nucleated cell counts were estimated from reference gene primer amplification. Measured with immunoSEQ multiplex PCR; TCRdb has only the in-frame clones, and not every one. V and J calls plus clone size are reproduced from that table; the DNA served to infer D and trimming. The table records fewer than 200,000 clones, 84% of them present only once. The genes are TRBV7-2 and TRBJ2-3; 9 bases line up with TRBD2. The specimen sequenced was peripheral blood. This sequence originates from a man aged 40-55 years who had recovered from COVID-19. CDR3 DNA: TGTGCCAGCAGCTGGCTAGCGGGGTCGGATACGCAGTATTTT. Translation gives CASSWLAGSDTQYF. Full variable domain (remainder filled in from reference TRBV7-2 and TRBJ2-3): GAGVSQSPSNKVTEKGKDVELRCDPISGHTALYWYRQSLGQGLEFLIYFQGNSAPDKSGLPSDRFSAERTGGSVSTLTIQRTQQEDSAVYLCASSWLAGSDTQYFGPGTRLTVL.